Given below is one TCR beta chain in context. Its matching antigen is unknown. The source of the sample is a study of T cell repertoires in cytomegalovirus infection. Study-wide findings and caveats: Cumulative public TCR beta family frequency identified carriers of CMV plus the relevant HLA. HLA-C-restricted CMV-specific TCR beta clonotypes prevailed in the ex vivo response.

In germline, CDR1 is LNHDA, CDR2 SQIVND (reference sequence). J was trimmed by 3 bases and V by 3 bases; bases with no gene match: 5. The CDR3 has 15 residues. A single record per CDR3 protein comes from TCRdb applying MiXCR to the reads. Here the sample spans nearly 450,000 distinct CDR3 sequences, roughly 30% being singletons. What was sequenced was PBMCs. This sequence originates from a human donor in good health (CMV status not recorded). Some clones in this sample may be carry-over from other donors' samples. The rearrangement joins TRBV19 to TRBJ1-5; 7 positions agree with TRBD1. The CDR3 spells CASSITGQNNQPQHF. DNA for the CDR3: TGTGCCAGTAGTATTACGGGACAGAACAATCAGCCCCAGCATTTT. The full variable domain, completed using reference TRBV19 and TRBJ1-5, is DGGITQSPKYLFRKEGQNVTLSCEQNLNHDAMYWYRQDPGQGLRLIYYSQIVNDFQKGDIAEGYSVSREKKESFPLTVTSAQKNPTAFYLCASSITGQNNQPQHFGDGTRLSIL.